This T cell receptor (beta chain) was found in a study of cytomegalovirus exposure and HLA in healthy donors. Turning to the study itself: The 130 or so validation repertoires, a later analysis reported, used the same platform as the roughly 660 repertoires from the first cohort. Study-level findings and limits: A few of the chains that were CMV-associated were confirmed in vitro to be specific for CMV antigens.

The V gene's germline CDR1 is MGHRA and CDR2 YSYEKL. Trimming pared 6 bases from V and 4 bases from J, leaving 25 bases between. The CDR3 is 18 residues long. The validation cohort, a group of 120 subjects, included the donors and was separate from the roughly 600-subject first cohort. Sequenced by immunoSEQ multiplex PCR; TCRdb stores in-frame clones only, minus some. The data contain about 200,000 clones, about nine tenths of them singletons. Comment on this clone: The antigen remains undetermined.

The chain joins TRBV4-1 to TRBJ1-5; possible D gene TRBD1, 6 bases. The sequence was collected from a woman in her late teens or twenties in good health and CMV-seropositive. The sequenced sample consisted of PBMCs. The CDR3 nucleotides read TGCGCCAGCAGTCAAATGGTAAACGAGAGGGGGGGAAATCAGCCCCAGCATTTT. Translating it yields CASSQMVNERGGNQPQHF.